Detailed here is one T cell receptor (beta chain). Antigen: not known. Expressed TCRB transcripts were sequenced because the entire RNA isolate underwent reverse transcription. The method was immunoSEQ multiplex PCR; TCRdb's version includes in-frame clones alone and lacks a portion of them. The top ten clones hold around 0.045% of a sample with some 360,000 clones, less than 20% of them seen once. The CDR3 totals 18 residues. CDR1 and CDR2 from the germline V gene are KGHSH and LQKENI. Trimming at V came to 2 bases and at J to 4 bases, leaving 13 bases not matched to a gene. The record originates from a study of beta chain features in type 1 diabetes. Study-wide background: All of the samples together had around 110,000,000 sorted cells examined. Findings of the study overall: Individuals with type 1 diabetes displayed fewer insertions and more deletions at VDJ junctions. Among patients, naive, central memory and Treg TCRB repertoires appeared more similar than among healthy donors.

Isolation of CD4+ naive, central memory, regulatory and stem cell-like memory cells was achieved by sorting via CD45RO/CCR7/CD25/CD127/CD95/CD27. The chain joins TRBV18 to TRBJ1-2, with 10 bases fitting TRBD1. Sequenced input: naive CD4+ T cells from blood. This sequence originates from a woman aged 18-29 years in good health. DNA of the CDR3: TGTGCCAGCTCACCAGTTGTGACAGGGGGCGGGGATCGCTATGGCTACACCTTC. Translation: CASSPVVTGGGDRYGYTF. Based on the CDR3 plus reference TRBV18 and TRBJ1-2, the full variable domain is NAGVMQNPRHLVRRRGQEARLRCSPMKGHSHVYWYRQLPEEGLKFMVYLQKENIIDESGMPKERFSAEFPKEGPSILRIQQVVRGDSAAYFCASSPVVTGGGDRYGYTFGSGTRLTVV.